These 21 T cell receptor beta chains originate from one sample sequenced in a study of early T cells in non-severe SARS-CoV-2 infection. Using its own MiXCR run on the 5' RACE reads, TCRdb lists one record per CDR3 protein. Altogether around 67,000 distinct CDR3 sequences are present, 12% being singletons, with the ten largest covering roughly 1.3%. Sequencing used whole blood. The receptor source for this set is an adult who was a healthcare worker with PCR-confirmed SARS-CoV-2 infection or an uninfected control (not recorded which).

In this sample, this clonotype turned up many times. The chain employs TRBV5-8 and TRBJ1-6, with D possibly being TRBD1 (5 bases). Per germline, CDR1 SGHTS and CDR2 YDEGEE. The CDR3 runs to 14 residues. V was clipped by 3 bases and J by 6 bases, with 10 bases between them. In DNA form, the CDR3 reads TGTGCCAGCAGCTACCGGGACCTTAATTCACCCCTCCACTTT. Amino acids: CASSYRDLNSPLHF.

This clonotype was observed many times. The CDR3 DNA reads as TGTGCCAGCAGCTTAGTAGCAGGGGTGGAGCAGTACTTC. It is translated as CASSLVAGVEQYF. The chain carries TRBV7-2 and TRBJ2-7; the D gene is possibly TRBD1 (6 bases). This CDR3 is 13 amino acids long. The germline V gene encodes CDR1 SGHTA and CDR2 FQGNSA. V lost 1 base, J lost 7 bases, and 11 bases lay in between.

This clonotype was counted many times. This chain connects TRBV7-2 to TRBJ1-1, with no clear D. The CDR3 length is 14 residues. Looked up from germline, CDR1 is SGHTA and CDR2 is FQGNSA. The germline V and J ends were trimmed by 4 bases and 3 bases, with 12 bases remaining between them. The CDR3 loop is CASSYLKEYTEAFF. The CDR3 coding sequence is TGTGCCAGCAGCTATCTAAAGGAGTACACTGAAGCTTTCTTT.

This clonotype was seen many times. The chain recombines TRBV20-1 with TRBJ1-5, with D maybe TRBD1 (5 bases). The CDR3 runs 13 residues. V dropped 5 bases and J dropped 4 bases, with 12 bases sitting between them. Germline V lookup: CDR1 DFQATT, CDR2 SNEGSKA (reference sequence). The CDR3 DNA reads as TGCAGTGCTGTCTGGGACCCAAATCAGCCCCAGCATTTT. Translating it yields CSAVWDPNQPQHF.

In this sample, this clonotype turned up many times. The CDR3 region has the DNA TGTGCCAGCAGTTTTCTTGGGGGACAGAATGAGCAGTTCTTC. Translating gives CASSFLGGQNEQFF. The genes are TRBV12-3 or TRBV12-4 and TRBJ2-1; 7 bases are shared with TRBD1. This CDR3 has 14 amino acids. The V and J ends lost 3 bases and 7 bases, in that order; junction bases with no gene match: 6.

This clonotype was seen many times. The V call is TRBV5-5, the J call TRBJ2-3; D might be TRBD2 (5 bases). CDR3 size: 16 residues. Trimming cost V 2 bases and J 4 bases, with 17 bases left between them. Germline CDR1 reads SGHKS; CDR2 reads YYEKEE (reference sequence). The CDR3 spells CASSFRVRDLSDTQYF. The DNA for the CDR3 is TGTGCCAGCAGCTTCCGGGTCCGGGATTTGTCAGATACGCAGTATTTT.

This clonotype has a count of ten or more. This sequence joins TRBV12-3 or TRBV12-4 and TRBJ1-5; D remains unclear. This CDR3 spans 14 amino acids. The V gene lost 2 bases and the J gene lost 5 bases, with 10 bases spanning the gap. CDR3 coding DNA: TGTGCCAGCAGTTTAAGCGGGAGAGATCAGCCCCAGCATTTT. Translated, it gives CASSLSGRDQPQHF.

This clonotype came up many times. The chain links TRBV20-1 to TRBJ1-4; TRBD1 might be the D (5 bases). Germline V gene sequence: CDR1 DFQATT, CDR2 SNEGSKA (reference sequence). V was cut by 4 bases and J by 5 bases, with 17 bases left in between. CDR3 length equals 15 residues. For the CDR3, the DNA is TGCAGTGCTAAAGGTACCACAGGCTTCAATGAAAAACTGTTTTTT. This sequence encodes CSAKGTTGFNEKLFF.

J is TRBJ2-2 and V is TRBV9; D is uncertain. Trimming shortened V by 4 bases and J by 5 bases, and 9 bases separated the two germline ends. CDR3 length: 13 residues. CDR1 and CDR2 from the germline V gene are SGDLS and YYNGEE. The CDR3 loop is CASSPASTGELFF. The CDR3 DNA reads as TGTGCCAGCAGCCCAGCCTCGACCGGGGAGCTGTTTTTT.

In this sample, this clonotype turned up many times. The chain combines TRBV20-1 with TRBJ2-7; 10 nucleotides align to TRBD2. V trimming: 5 bases; J trimming: 5 bases; junction bases outside the gene matches: 12. This CDR3 is built from 15 residues. Germline assignment: CDR1 DFQATT and CDR2 SNEGSKA (reference sequence). The CDR3 spells CSASLAGLAGDEQYF. The CDR3, as DNA: TGCAGTGCTTCCCTAGCCGGGCTAGCGGGAGACGAGCAGTACTTC.

This clonotype was recorded a few times. This chain joins TRBV10-3 and TRBJ1-1; a weak D match, TRBD1 (6 bases). The germline V gene has CDR1 ENHRY and CDR2 SYGVKD. This CDR3 region has 15 residues. Trimming cost V 0 bases and J 4 bases, with 12 bases left between them. The CDR3 region has the DNA TGTGCCATCAGTGAGTCCGGGACATCAGGCACTGAAGCTTTCTTT. It codes for CAISESGTSGTEAFF.

This rearrangement joins TRBV6-6 to TRBJ2-1; 11 nucleotides match TRBD2. V trimming: 2 bases; J trimming: 3 bases; junction bases outside the gene matches: 6. Germline assignment: CDR1 MNHNY and CDR2 SVGAGI (reference sequence). The CDR3 is 17 amino acids. The CDR3 bases are TGTGCCAGCAGTTACCCCTCTAGCGGGGGGTTCTACAATGAGCAGTTCTTC. Translating gives CASSYPSSGGFYNEQFF.

This clonotype was observed many times. The rearrangement links TRBV6-2 or TRBV6-3 to TRBJ1-2; no clear D gene. V lost 2 bases and J 4 bases, leaving 20 bases between the germline ends. Germline CDR1 MNHEY, CDR2 SVGEGT. The CDR3 extends over 17 amino acids. The CDR3 loop is CASSYETTGRRTYGYTF. The CDR3, as DNA: TGTGCCAGCAGTTACGAGACTACGGGAAGACGGACCTATGGCTACACCTTC.

This clonotype was picked up many times. The genes are TRBV20-1 and TRBJ1-2; maybe TRBD1 (6 bases). The V and J ends lost 0 bases and 4 bases respectively, with 21 bases between them. The germline gives CDR1 DFQATT, CDR2 SNEGSKA (reference sequence). The CDR3 consists of 17 residues. CDR3 DNA: TGCAGTGCTAGAGAGCCACAGGGAATACGGAGAGTCTATGGCTACACCTTC. Protein: CSAREPQGIRRVYGYTF.

Many counts were recorded for this clonotype. The chain is built from TRBV4-3 and TRBJ2-1; TRBD2 matches at 10 bases. V trimming: 0 bases; J trimming: 8 bases; junction bases outside the gene matches: 7. The CDR3 spans 16 residues. Germline V gene lookup returns CDR1 LGHNA and CDR2 YSLEER. CDR3 in DNA: TGCGCCAGCAGCCAAGATCAAGCGGGAGGGTTCGATGAGCAGTTCTTC. Its translation: CASSQDQAGGFDEQFF.

This clonotype came up a few times. The genes are TRBV29-1 and TRBJ2-2; possible D gene TRBD1, 6 bases. Trimming took 6 bases from V and 5 from J, leaving 16 bases between them. Per germline, CDR1 SQVTM and CDR2 ANQGSEA. The CDR3 is 14 amino acids. CDR3 in amino acids: CSVRGPDATGELFF. In nucleotides, the CDR3 is TGCAGCGTCAGGGGTCCCGATGCTACCGGGGAGCTGTTTTTT.

This clonotype was detected ten times or more. The genes are TRBV30 and TRBJ1-5; tentative D call: TRBD1 (5 bases). Germline CDR1 and CDR2: GTSNPN and SVGIG (reference sequence). CDR3 length: 13 amino acids. The V end was cut by 4 bases, the J end by 4 bases, with 11 bases between. The CDR3 DNA is TGTGCCTGGAATCCGGGGGAAAATCAGCCCCAGCATTTT. This sequence encodes CAWNPGENQPQHF.

The table lists this clonotype with many counts. The chain is built from TRBV29-1 and TRBJ2-1; 8 bases align to TRBD2. This CDR3 comprises 13 residues. Losses at the gene ends were 4 bases for V and 7 bases for J; bases not matched to a gene: 6. Germline V gene lookup returns CDR1 SQVTM and CDR2 ANQGSEA. CDR3 sequence reads: CSVGGTSNNEQFF. The CDR3 DNA sequence: TGCAGCGTTGGGGGGACTAGTAATAATGAGCAGTTCTTC.

Ten or more counts support this clonotype. J is TRBJ1-4 and V is TRBV29-1; TRBD1 agrees at 8 bases. CDR3 length equals 15 residues. J was trimmed by 8 bases and V by 0 bases; bases with no gene match: 8. Germline V gene sequence: CDR1 SQVTM, CDR2 ANQGSEA. DNA of the CDR3: TGCAGCGTTGAAGATCCCGGACAGGGAGGGGAAAAACTGTTTTTT. It specifies CSVEDPGQGGEKLFF.

The chain recombines TRBV20-1 with TRBJ1-2; possible D gene TRBD1, 5 bases. Germline V lookup: CDR1 DFQATT, CDR2 SNEGSKA (reference sequence). Trimming cost V 0 bases and J 2 bases, with 10 bases left between them. The CDR3 loop spans 14 amino acids. The CDR3 spells CSARDRGRNYGYTF. The CDR3 DNA reads TGCAGTGCTAGAGATAGGGGACGCAACTATGGCTACACCTTC.

This clonotype was seen ten or more times. The rearrangement uses TRBV27 and TRBJ2-5, with D uncertain. CDR1 MNHEY and CDR2 SMNVEV come from the germline V gene (reference sequence). This CDR3 contains 13 residues. Between the trimmed V and J ends, which lost 6 bases and 5 bases, there was a span of 13 bases. CDR3 amino acids: CASSTPYGETQYF. The CDR3 DNA reads TGTGCCAGCAGCACCCCATATGGGGAGACCCAGTACTTC.